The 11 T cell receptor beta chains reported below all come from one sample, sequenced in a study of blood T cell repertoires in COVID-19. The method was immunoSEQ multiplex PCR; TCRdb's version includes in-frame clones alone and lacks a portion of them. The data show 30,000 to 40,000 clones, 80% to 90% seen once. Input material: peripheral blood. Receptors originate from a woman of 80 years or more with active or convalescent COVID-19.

CDR3 coding DNA: TGCGCCAGCAGCTCCGGGACTTCGAACACCGGGGAGCTGTTTTTT. Amino acid sequence: CASSSGTSNTGELFF. The chain has TRBV5-1 and TRBJ2-2; perhaps TRBD2 as D (6 bases). V was cut by 3 bases and J by 0 bases, with 9 bases left in between. Germline V gene lookup returns CDR1 SGHRS and CDR2 YFSETQ. There are 15 residues in the CDR3.

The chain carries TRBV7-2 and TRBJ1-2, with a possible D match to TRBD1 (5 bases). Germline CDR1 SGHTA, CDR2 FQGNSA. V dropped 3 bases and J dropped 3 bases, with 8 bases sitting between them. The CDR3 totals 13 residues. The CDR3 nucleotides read TGTGCCAGCAGCTTCCCCAGGGACTATGGCTACACCTTC. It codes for CASSFPRDYGYTF. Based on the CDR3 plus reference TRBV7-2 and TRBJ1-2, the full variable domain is GAGVSQSPSNKVTEKGKDVELRCDPISGHTALYWYRQSLGQGLEFLIYFQGNSAPDKSGLPSDRFSAERTGGSVSTLTIQRTQQEDSAVYLCASSFPRDYGYTFGSGTRLTVV.

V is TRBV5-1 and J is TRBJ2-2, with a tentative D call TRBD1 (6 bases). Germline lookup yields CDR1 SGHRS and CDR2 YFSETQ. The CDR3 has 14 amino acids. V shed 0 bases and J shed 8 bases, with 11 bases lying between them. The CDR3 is CASSLAPTGGELFF. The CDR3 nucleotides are TGCGCCAGCAGCTTGGCGCCAACAGGGGGGGAGCTGTTTTTT.

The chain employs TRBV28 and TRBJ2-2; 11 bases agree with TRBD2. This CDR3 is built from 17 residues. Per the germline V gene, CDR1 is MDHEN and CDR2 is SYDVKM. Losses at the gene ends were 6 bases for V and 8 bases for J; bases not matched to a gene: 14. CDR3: CASSLVAGGPSRGELFF. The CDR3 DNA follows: TGTGCCAGCAGCTTGGTAGCGGGAGGGCCCTCTCGAGGGGAGCTGTTTTTT.

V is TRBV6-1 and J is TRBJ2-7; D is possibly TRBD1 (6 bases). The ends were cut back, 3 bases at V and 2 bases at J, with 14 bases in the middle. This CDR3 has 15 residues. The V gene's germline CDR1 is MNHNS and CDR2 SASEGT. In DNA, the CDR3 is TGTGCCAGCAGTGACAGGGGTGGACAGCCCTACGAGCAGTACTTC. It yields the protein CASSDRGGQPYEQYF.

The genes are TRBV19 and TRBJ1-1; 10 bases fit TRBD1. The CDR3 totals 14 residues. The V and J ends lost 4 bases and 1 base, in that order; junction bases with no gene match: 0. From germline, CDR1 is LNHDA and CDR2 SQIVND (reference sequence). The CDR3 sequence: CASSRQGANTEAFF. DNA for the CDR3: TGTGCCAGTAGTAGACAGGGGGCGAACACTGAAGCTTTCTTT.

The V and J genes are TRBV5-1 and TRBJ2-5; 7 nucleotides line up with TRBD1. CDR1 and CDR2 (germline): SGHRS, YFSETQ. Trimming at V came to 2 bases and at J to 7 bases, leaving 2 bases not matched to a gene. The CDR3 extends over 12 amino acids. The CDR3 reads CASSFSGGTQYF. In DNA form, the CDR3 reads TGCGCCAGCAGCTTTTCAGGGGGGACCCAGTACTTC. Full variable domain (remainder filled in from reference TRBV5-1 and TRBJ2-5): KAGVTQTPRYLIKTRGQQVTLSCSPISGHRSVSWYQQTPGQGLQFLFEYFSETQRNKGNFPGRFSGRQFSNSRSEMNVSTLELGDSALYLCASSFSGGTQYFGPGTRLLVL.

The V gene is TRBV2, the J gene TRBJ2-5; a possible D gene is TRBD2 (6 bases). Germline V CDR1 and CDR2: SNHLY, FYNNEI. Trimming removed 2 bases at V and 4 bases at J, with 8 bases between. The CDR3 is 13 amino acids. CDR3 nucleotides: TGTGCCAGCAGTGAATTGCGGGGAGAGACCCAGTACTTC. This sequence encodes CASSELRGETQYF.

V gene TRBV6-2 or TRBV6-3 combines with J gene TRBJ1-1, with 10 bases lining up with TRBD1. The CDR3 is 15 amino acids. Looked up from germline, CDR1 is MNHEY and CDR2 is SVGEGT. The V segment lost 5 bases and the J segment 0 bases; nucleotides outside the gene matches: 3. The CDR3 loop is CASSDRGPMNTEAFF. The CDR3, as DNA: TGTGCCAGCAGTGACAGGGGGCCAATGAACACTGAAGCTTTCTTT.

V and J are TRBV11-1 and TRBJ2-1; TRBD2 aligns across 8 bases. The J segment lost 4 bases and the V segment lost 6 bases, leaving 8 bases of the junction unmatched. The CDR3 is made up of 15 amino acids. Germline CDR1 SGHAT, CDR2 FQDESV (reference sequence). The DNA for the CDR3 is TGTGCCAGCAGGACCAATAGCGGGGATTACAATGAGCAGTTCTTC. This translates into CASRTNSGDYNEQFF.

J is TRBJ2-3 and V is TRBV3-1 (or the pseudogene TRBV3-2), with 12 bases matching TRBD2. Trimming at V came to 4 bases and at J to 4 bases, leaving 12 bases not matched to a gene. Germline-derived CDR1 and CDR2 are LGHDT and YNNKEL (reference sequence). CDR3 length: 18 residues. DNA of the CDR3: TGTGCCAGCAGCCTCGAGGGGTCTAGCGGGGGGGATGCAGATACGCAGTATTTT. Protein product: CASSLEGSSGGDADTQYF.